This is a list of T cell receptor beta chains from one sample in a study of CD8 T cells in ankylosing spondylitis. TCRdb fed the 5' RACE reads into MiXCR, producing one record per CDR3 protein. This table holds 250,000 to 300,000 distinct CDR3 sequences, 15% to 20% found once. Material for sequencing was blood, either unsorted or a sorted T cell fraction (not recorded which). These TCRs come from a male donor with ankylosing spondylitis or in good health (not recorded which). The CDR3 runs from the conserved cysteine through the conserved F or W. The D gene is left open where the match is weak. Some rows have no size entry. The others give once, few or many, or a class for an expanded clone.

TRBV7-8	TRBJ1-2	few	-	TGTGCCAGCAGCTTAGATGGGCGGGATTCGGGTGGCTACACCTTC	CASSLDGRDSGGYTF
TRBV4-2	TRBJ2-7	-	-	TGTGCCAGCAGCCAAGTAGCAGGGGCAGTCTACGAGCAGTACTTC	CASSQVAGAVYEQYF
TRBV20-1	TRBJ2-4	few	-	TGCAGTGCTGACCCCTTGGACCCCACTGAAAACATTCAGTACTTC	CSADPLDPTENIQYF
TRBV4-3	TRBJ2-1	-	-	TGCGCCAGCAGCCAAGGGAAATGGGGCTATGAGCAGTTCTTC	CASSQGKWGYEQFF
TRBV2	TRBJ1-1	-	-	TGTGCCAGCAGTGCAACACAGGAGAACACTGAAGCTTTCTTT	CASSATQENTEAFF
TRBV9	TRBJ2-1	many	-	TGTGCCAGCAGCGATTTGGATTACAATGAGCAGTTCTTC	CASSDLDYNEQFF
TRBV7-8	TRBJ2-7	-	-	TGTGCCAGCAGCTCCGGGGGGCGGGAGCCCTACGAGCAGTACTTC	CASSSGGREPYEQYF
TRBV27	TRBJ2-7	-	-	TGTGCCAGCAGTTTATCGTCAGTATACGAGCAGTACTTC	CASSLSSVYEQYF
TRBV6-1	TRBJ2-3	few	-	TGTGCCAGCAGTGAAATGGCAGGGTTAGATACGCAGTATTTT	CASSEMAGLDTQYF
TRBV27	TRBJ2-1	-	-	TGTGCCAGCAGTTCCAGACAGAGCTCCTACAATGAGCAGTTCTTC	CASSSRQSSYNEQFF
TRBV27	TRBJ2-1	few	TRBD1	TGTGCCAGCAGCCCGGGGACAGGAGCCTACAATGAGCAGTTCTTC	CASSPGTGAYNEQFF
TRBV6-2/TRBV6-3	TRBJ2-4	-	-	TGTGCCAGCAGCCACGACAGCCTTCAGTACTTC	CASSHDSLQYF
TRBV9	TRBJ2-1	-	TRBD1	TGTGCCAGCAGCGTAGGGACAGGGATTGGGGATGAGCAGTTCTTC	CASSVGTGIGDEQFF
TRBV20-1	TRBJ2-7	-	TRBD2	TGCAGTGCTAGCGGACTAGCGGGAGTGATCTACGAGCAGTACTTC	CSASGLAGVIYEQYF
TRBV4-1	TRBJ2-7	-	-	TGCGCCAGCAGCCAAGGAAGGGCGAACTACGAGCAGTACTTC	CASSQGRANYEQYF
TRBV27	TRBJ2-1	few	-	TGTGCCAGCTCCCCCTGGCAGGGAGGTGAGCAGTTCTTC	CASSPWQGGEQFF
TRBV29-1	TRBJ1-2	many	TRBD1	TGCAGCGGGGACAGGGGGATCTATGGCTACACCTTC	CSGDRGIYGYTF
TRBV7-8	TRBJ2-7	few	-	TGTGCCAGCAGCTCCCCCAAGAGGGGAGCGTCTACCTGGGAGCAGTACTTC	CASSSPKRGASTWEQYF
TRBV6-5	TRBJ2-7	-	-	TGTGCCAGCAGTTACTCGGGACCAGAAGACTACGAGCAGTACTTC	CASSYSGPEDYEQYF
TRBV12-3/TRBV12-4	TRBJ1-1	few	-	TGTGCCAGCAGTTTATATCTGTCGGGGAACACTGAAGCTTTCTTT	CASSLYLSGNTEAFF
TRBV13	TRBJ2-1	-	-	TGTGCCAGCAGCTTAGAGGGGGGGAGCACGTACAATGAGCAGTTCTTC	CASSLEGGSTYNEQFF
TRBV2	TRBJ2-3	few	TRBD1	TGTGCCAGCAGTGAATGGGACAGCAGCACAGATACGCAGTATTTT	CASSEWDSSTDTQYF
TRBV7-9	TRBJ2-1	few	-	TGTGCCAGCAGCTTAGGTTTAGCGAGCAATGAGCAGTTCTTC	CASSLGLASNEQFF
TRBV29-1	TRBJ2-5	-	-	TGCAGCGTTGAAGTACCGTTACAAGAGACCCAGTACTTC	CSVEVPLQETQYF